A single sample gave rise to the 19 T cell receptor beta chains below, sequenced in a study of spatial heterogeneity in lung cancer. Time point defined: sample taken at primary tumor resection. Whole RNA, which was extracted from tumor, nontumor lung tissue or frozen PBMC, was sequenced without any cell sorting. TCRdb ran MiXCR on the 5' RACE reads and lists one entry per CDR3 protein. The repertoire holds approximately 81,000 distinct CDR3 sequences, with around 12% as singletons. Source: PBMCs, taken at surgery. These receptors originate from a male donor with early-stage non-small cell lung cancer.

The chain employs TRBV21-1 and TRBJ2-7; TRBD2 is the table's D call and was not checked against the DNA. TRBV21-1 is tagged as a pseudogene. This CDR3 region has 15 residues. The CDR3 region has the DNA TGTGCCAGCAGCACATTACTAGCGGGGGACTACGAGCAGTACTTC. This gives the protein CASSTLLAGDYEQYF.

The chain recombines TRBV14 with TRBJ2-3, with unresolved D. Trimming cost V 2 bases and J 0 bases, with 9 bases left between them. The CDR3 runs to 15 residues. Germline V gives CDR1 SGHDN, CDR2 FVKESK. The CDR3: CASSQLVASTDTQYF. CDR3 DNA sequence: TGTGCCAGCAGCCAACTAGTCGCAAGCACAGATACGCAGTATTTT.

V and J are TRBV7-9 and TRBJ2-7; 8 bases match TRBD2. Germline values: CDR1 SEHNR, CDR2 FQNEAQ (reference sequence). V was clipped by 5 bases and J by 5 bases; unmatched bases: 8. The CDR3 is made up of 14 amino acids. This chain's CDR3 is CASSRTAGDDEQYF. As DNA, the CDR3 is TGTGCCAGCAGCCGTACAGCGGGAGACGACGAGCAGTACTTC.

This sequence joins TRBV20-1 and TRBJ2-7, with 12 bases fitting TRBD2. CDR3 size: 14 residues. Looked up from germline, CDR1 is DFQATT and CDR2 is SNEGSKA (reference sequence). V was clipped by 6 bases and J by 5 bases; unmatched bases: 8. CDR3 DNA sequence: TGCAGTGCCATCTCTAGCGGGAGGGTAAACGAGCAGTACTTC. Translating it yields CSAISSGRVNEQYF.

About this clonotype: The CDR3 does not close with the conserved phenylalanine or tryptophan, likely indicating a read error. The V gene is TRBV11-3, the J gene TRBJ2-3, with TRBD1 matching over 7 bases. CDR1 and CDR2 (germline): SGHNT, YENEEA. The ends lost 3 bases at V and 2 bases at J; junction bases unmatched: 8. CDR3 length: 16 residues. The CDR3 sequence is CASSFTGTDATDTQYV. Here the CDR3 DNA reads TGTGCCAGCAGCTTTACCGGGACAGACGCCACAGATACGCAGTATGTT.

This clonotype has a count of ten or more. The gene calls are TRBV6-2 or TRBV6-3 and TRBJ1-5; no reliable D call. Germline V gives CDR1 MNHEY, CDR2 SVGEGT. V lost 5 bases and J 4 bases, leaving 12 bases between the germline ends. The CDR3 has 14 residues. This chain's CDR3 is CASSNHNYNQPQHF. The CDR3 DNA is TGTGCCAGCAGTAACCACAATTATAATCAGCCCCAGCATTTT.

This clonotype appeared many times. CDR3: CSVEFAYGADTEAFF. The CDR3 DNA reads TGCAGCGTTGAGTTTGCATACGGGGCGGACACTGAAGCTTTCTTT. This chain joins TRBV29-1 and TRBJ1-1; D might be TRBD1 (5 bases). Looked up from germline, CDR1 is SQVTM and CDR2 is ANQGSEA. V was cut by 3 bases and J by 3 bases, with 17 bases left in between. The CDR3 has 15 amino acids.

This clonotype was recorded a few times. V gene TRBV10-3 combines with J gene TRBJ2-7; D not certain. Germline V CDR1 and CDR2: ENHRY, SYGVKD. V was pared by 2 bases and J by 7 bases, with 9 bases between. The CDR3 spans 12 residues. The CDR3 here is CAISEPPWEQYF. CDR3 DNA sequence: TGTGCCATCAGTGAGCCCCCGTGGGAGCAGTACTTC.

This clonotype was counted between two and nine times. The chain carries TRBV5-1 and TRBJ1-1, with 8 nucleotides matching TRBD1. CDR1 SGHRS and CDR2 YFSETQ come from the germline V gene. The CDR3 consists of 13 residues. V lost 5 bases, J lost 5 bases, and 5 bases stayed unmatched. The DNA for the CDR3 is TGCGCCAGCAGAAGAACAGGGGGAACTGAAGCTTTCTTT. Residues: CASRRTGGTEAFF.

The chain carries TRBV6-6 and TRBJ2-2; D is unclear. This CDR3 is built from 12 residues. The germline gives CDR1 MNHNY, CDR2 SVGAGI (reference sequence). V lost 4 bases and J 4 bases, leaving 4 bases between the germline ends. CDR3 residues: CASSFITGELFF. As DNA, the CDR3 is TGTGCCAGCAGTTTCATCACCGGGGAGCTGTTTTTT.

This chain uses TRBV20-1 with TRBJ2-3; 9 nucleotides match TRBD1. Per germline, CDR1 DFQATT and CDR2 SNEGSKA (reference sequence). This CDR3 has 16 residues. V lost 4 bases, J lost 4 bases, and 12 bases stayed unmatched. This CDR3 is CSANHQGQGVSDTQYF. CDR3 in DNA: TGCAGTGCTAACCACCAGGGACAGGGAGTATCAGATACGCAGTATTTT.

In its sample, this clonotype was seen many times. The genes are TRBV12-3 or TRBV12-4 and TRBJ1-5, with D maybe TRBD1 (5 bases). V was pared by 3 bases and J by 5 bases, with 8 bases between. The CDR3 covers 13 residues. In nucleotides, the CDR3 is TGTGCCAGCAGTTTTTCGGGGGATCAGCCCCAGCATTTT. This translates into CASSFSGDQPQHF.

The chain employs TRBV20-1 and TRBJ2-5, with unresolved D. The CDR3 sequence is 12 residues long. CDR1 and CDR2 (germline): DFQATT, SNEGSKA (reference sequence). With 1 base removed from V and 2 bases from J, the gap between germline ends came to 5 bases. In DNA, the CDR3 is TGCAGTGCTAGAGCGGCTCAAGAGACCCAGTACTTC. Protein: CSARAAQETQYF.

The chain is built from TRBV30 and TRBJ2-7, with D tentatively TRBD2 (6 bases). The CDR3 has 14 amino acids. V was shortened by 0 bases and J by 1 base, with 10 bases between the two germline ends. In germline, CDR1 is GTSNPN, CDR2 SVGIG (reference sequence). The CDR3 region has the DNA TGTGCCTGGAGTGTAGGAGGGATTTCCTACGAGCAGTACTTC. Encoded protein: CAWSVGGISYEQYF.

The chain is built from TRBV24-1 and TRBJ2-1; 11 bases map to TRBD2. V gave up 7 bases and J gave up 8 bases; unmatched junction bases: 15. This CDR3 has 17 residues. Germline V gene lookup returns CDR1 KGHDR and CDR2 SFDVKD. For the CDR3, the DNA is TGTGCCACCAGCGGTATAATTCTAGCGGGAGGAACGGATGAGCAGTTCTTC. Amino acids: CATSGIILAGGTDEQFF.

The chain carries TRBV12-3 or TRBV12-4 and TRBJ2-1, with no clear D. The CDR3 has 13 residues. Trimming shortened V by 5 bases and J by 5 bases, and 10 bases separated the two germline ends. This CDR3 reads CASSSRPNNEQFF. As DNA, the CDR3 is TGTGCCAGCAGTAGTCGACCAAACAATGAGCAGTTCTTC.

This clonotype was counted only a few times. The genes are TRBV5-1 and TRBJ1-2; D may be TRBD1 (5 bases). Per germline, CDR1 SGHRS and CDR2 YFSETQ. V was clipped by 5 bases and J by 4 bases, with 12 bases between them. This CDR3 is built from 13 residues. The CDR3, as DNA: TGCGCCAGCAGGCCCGGGACGGTCTATGGCTACACCTTC. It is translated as CASRPGTVYGYTF. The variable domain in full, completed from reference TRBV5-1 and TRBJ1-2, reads KAGVTQTPRYLIKTRGQQVTLSCSPISGHRSVSWYQQTPGQGLQFLFEYFSETQRNKGNFPGRFSGRQFSNSRSEMNVSTLELGDSALYLCASRPGTVYGYTFGSGTRLTVV.

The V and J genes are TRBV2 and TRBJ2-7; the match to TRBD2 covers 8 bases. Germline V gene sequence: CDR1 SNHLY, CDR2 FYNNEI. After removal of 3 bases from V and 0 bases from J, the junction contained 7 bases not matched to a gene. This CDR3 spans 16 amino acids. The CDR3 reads CASSDEASGSSYEQYF. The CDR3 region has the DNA TGTGCCAGCAGTGACGAAGCTAGCGGGTCCTCCTACGAGCAGTACTTC.

The CDR3 DNA reads TGTGCCAGCTCACCAGACTATAATGAAAAACTGTTTTTT. Its protein product is CASSPDYNEKLFF. V is TRBV18 and J is TRBJ1-4; the D is unclear. The germline CDR1 and CDR2 sequences are KGHSH and LQKENI. CDR3 length: 13 residues. Trimming cost V 2 bases and J 4 bases, with 5 bases left between them.